A selection of T cell receptor beta chains follows, all from one sample in a study of PD-1 blockade in classical Hodgkin lymphoma. Here immunoSEQ multiplex PCR was the method, and the copy in TCRdb shows in-frame clones only, minus some. The data contain roughly 92,000 clones, 92% of them singletons. Specimen: peripheral blood mononuclear cells (PBMCs), collected at baseline. Source of these receptors: a human donor with classical Hodgkin lymphoma. CDR3s include the opening cysteine and the closing phenylalanine or tryptophan. The order of the fields is V gene, D gene, clone size, J gene, CDR3 protein, CDR3 DNA. D genes are given only for firm matches. Size tells how often a clone was seen (once, few, many) or the class of an expanded clone, and some rows leave it out.

v_gene: TRBV27
d_gene: NA
abundance: NA
j_gene: TRBJ1-2
CDR3aa: CASSFTGMRSGYTF
CDR3nt: TGTGCCAGCAGCTTTACAGGGATGAGAAGTGGCTACACCTTC

v_gene: TRBV5-1
d_gene: TRBD1
abundance: NA
j_gene: TRBJ2-7
CDR3aa: CASSLFRDRDYEQYF
CDR3nt: TGCGCCAGCAGCTTGTTCCGGGACAGGGATTACGAGCAGTACTTC

v_gene: TRBV27
d_gene: TRBD1
abundance: NA
j_gene: TRBJ1-5
CDR3aa: CASSWDRGRAQHF
CDR3nt: TGTGCCAGCAGTTGGGACAGGGGGCGAGCCCAGCATTTT

v_gene: TRBV19
d_gene: TRBD2
abundance: NA
j_gene: TRBJ2-1
CDR3aa: CASSTPTSGFYEQFF
CDR3nt: TGTGCCAGTAGTACTCCAACTAGCGGCTTTTATGAGCAGTTCTTC

v_gene: TRBV27
d_gene: TRBD1
abundance: once
j_gene: TRBJ2-7
CDR3aa: CASSFSGQSYEQYF
CDR3nt: TGTGCCAGCAGTTTTTCGGGACAGTCCTACGAGCAGTACTTC

v_gene: TRBV6-1
d_gene: NA
abundance: NA
j_gene: TRBJ2-2
CDR3aa: CASSDPRRGLAGELFF
CDR3nt: TGTGCCAGCAGTGATCCGAGGAGGGGCTTGGCCGGGGAGCTGTTTTTT

v_gene: TRBV5-1
d_gene: NA
abundance: NA
j_gene: TRBJ2-5
CDR3aa: CASSVSTLETQYF
CDR3nt: TGCGCCAGCAGCGTTTCCACCCTAGAGACCCAGTACTTC

v_gene: TRBV28
d_gene: NA
abundance: NA
j_gene: TRBJ1-2
CDR3aa: CASSLSRQEGYGYTF
CDR3nt: TGTGCCAGCAGTTTATCCCGACAGGAGGGCTATGGCTACACCTTC

v_gene: TRBV6-6
d_gene: NA
abundance: NA
j_gene: TRBJ2-7
CDR3aa: CASRQLEWQYF
CDR3nt: TGTGCCAGCAGGCAGTTAGAGTGGCAGTACTTC

v_gene: TRBV5-1
d_gene: NA
abundance: NA
j_gene: TRBJ2-5
CDR3aa: CASSVGRFFVETQYF
CDR3nt: TGCGCCAGCAGCGTAGGACGGTTTTTTGTGGAGACCCAGTACTTC

v_gene: TRBV6-1
d_gene: TRBD1
abundance: NA
j_gene: TRBJ1-5
CDR3aa: CASSEGENRGPGNQPQHF
CDR3nt: TGTGCCAGCAGTGAAGGGGAAAACAGGGGGCCAGGCAATCAGCCCCAGCATTTT

v_gene: TRBV14
d_gene: NA
abundance: NA
j_gene: TRBJ2-2
CDR3aa: CASSVTVGAGELFF
CDR3nt: TGTGCCAGCAGCGTGACAGTTGGGGCCGGGGAGCTGTTTTTT

v_gene: TRBV19
d_gene: NA
abundance: NA
j_gene: TRBJ2-7
CDR3aa: CASSRASLDYEQYF
CDR3nt: TGTGCCAGTAGTAGGGCTAGCCTAGACTACGAGCAGTACTTC

v_gene: TRBV15
d_gene: NA
abundance: NA
j_gene: TRBJ1-1
CDR3aa: CATSRGRGTGTEAFF
CDR3nt: TGTGCCACCAGCAGAGGCCGGGGGACGGGTACTGAAGCTTTCTTT

v_gene: TRBV23-1
d_gene: NA
abundance: once
j_gene: TRBJ1-5
CDR3aa: CASSQRPYNQPQHF
CDR3nt: TGCGCCAGCAGTCAACGGCCCTACAATCAGCCCCAGCATTTT

v_gene: TRBV5-5
d_gene: NA
abundance: NA
j_gene: TRBJ2-6
CDR3aa: CASSLGGSGANVLTF
CDR3nt: TGTGCCAGCAGCTTGGGTGGGTCTGGGGCCAACGTCCTGACTTTC

v_gene: TRBV6-5
d_gene: NA
abundance: NA
j_gene: TRBJ2-5
CDR3aa: CASTSLQGMQTQYF
CDR3nt: TGTGCCAGCACCTCTCTCCAGGGTATGCAGACCCAGTACTTC

v_gene: TRBV5-1
d_gene: NA
abundance: NA
j_gene: TRBJ1-1
CDR3aa: CASSLAAPRVDTEAFF
CDR3nt: TGCGCCAGCAGCTTGGCGGCCCCCAGAGTAGACACTGAAGCTTTCTTT

v_gene: TRBV10-2
d_gene: NA
abundance: NA
j_gene: TRBJ2-1
CDR3aa: CASSQGFWNEQFF
CDR3nt: TGCGCCAGCAGTCAGGGTTTTTGGAATGAGCAGTTCTTC

v_gene: TRBV9
d_gene: NA
abundance: NA
j_gene: TRBJ2-1
CDR3aa: CASSVPTGNNEQFF
CDR3nt: TGTGCCAGCAGCGTGCCGACTGGGAACAATGAGCAGTTCTTC

v_gene: TRBV5-1
d_gene: TRBD1
abundance: few
j_gene: TRBJ1-1
CDR3aa: CASSLTGVNTEAFF
CDR3nt: TGCGCCAGCAGTTTGACAGGGGTGAACACTGAAGCTTTCTTT

v_gene: TRBV11-3
d_gene: TRBD2
abundance: NA
j_gene: TRBJ2-1
CDR3aa: CASSSVVAGGEQFF
CDR3nt: TGTGCCAGCAGCTCGGTAGTAGCGGGAGGTGAGCAGTTCTTC

v_gene: TRBV5-1
d_gene: TRBD2
abundance: NA
j_gene: TRBJ2-5
CDR3aa: CASSLGAGAETQYF
CDR3nt: TGCGCCAGCAGCTTGGGGGCGGGAGCGGAGACCCAGTACTTC

v_gene: TRBV27
d_gene: TRBD2
abundance: NA
j_gene: TRBJ2-7
CDR3aa: CASSYSYVAGGRYEQYF
CDR3nt: TGTGCCAGCAGTTACTCCTACGTAGCGGGAGGGCGATACGAGCAGTACTTC

v_gene: TRBV5-1
d_gene: NA
abundance: NA
j_gene: TRBJ1-2
CDR3aa: CASSLGQGNYGYTF
CDR3nt: TGCGCCAGCAGCTTGGGGCAGGGAAACTATGGCTACACCTTC

v_gene: TRBV11-2
d_gene: TRBD1
abundance: once
j_gene: TRBJ2-7
CDR3aa: CASSSKNRGLSYEQYF
CDR3nt: TGTGCCAGCAGTTCGAAGAACAGGGGGCTTTCCTACGAGCAGTACTTC

v_gene: TRBV5-1
d_gene: NA
abundance: NA
j_gene: TRBJ2-7
CDR3aa: CASSLTALGTTEQYF
CDR3nt: TGCGCCAGCAGCTTAACGGCCCTCGGGACCACAGAGCAGTACTTC

v_gene: TRBV28
d_gene: NA
abundance: NA
j_gene: TRBJ1-5
CDR3aa: CASSLKGRRNQPQHF
CDR3nt: TGTGCCAGCAGTCTCAAGGGACGGAGGAATCAGCCCCAGCATTTT

v_gene: TRBV2
d_gene: NA
abundance: NA
j_gene: TRBJ2-7
CDR3aa: CASSENTYEQYF
CDR3nt: TGTGCCAGCAGTGAGAATACCTACGAGCAGTACTTC

v_gene: TRBV28
d_gene: NA
abundance: NA
j_gene: TRBJ1-4
CDR3aa: CASSLRPATNEKLFF
CDR3nt: TGTGCCAGCAGTTTACGTCCAGCAACTAATGAAAAACTGTTTTTT

v_gene: TRBV10-2
d_gene: NA
abundance: NA
j_gene: TRBJ2-5
CDR3aa: CASALQETQYF
CDR3nt: TGCGCCAGCGCACTGCAAGAGACCCAGTACTTC

v_gene: TRBV28
d_gene: NA
abundance: NA
j_gene: TRBJ2-2
CDR3aa: CATVKYTGELFF
CDR3nt: TGTGCCACCGTTAAATACACCGGGGAGCTGTTTTTT

v_gene: TRBV4-2
d_gene: NA
abundance: NA
j_gene: TRBJ1-3
CDR3aa: CASSQDQRGNTIYF
CDR3nt: TGTGCCAGCAGCCAAGACCAGAGGGGAAACACCATATATTTT

v_gene: TRBV29-1
d_gene: NA
abundance: NA
j_gene: TRBJ1-1
CDR3aa: CSVEAARRNTEAFF
CDR3nt: TGCAGCGTTGAAGCCGCCAGGAGAAACACTGAAGCTTTCTTT

v_gene: TRBV5-6
d_gene: NA
abundance: NA
j_gene: TRBJ1-2
CDR3aa: CASSPDSRGLYGYTF
CDR3nt: TGTGCCAGCAGCCCTGACTCTCGGGGGCTGTATGGCTACACCTTC

v_gene: TRBV21-1
d_gene: NA
abundance: once
j_gene: TRBJ2-3
CDR3aa: CVPSCTDTQYF
CDR3nt: TGTGTTCCTTCCTGCACAGATACGCAGTATTTT

v_gene: TRBV9
d_gene: NA
abundance: NA
j_gene: TRBJ2-5
CDR3aa: CASSVGRGALETQYF
CDR3nt: TGTGCCAGCAGCGTTGGCAGGGGCGCTTTGGAGACCCAGTACTTC

v_gene: TRBV18
d_gene: NA
abundance: NA
j_gene: TRBJ1-4
CDR3aa: CASSPPLSTNEKLFF
CDR3nt: TGTGCCAGCTCACCACCCCTCTCAACTAATGAAAAACTGTTTTTT

v_gene: TRBV2
d_gene: TRBD1
abundance: NA
j_gene: TRBJ2-5
CDR3aa: CASSERRGQGAWETQYF
CDR3nt: TGTGCCAGCAGTGAACGTCGGGGACAGGGGGCCTGGGAGACCCAGTACTTC

v_gene: TRBV5-1
d_gene: NA
abundance: NA
j_gene: TRBJ2-7
CDR3aa: CASSLEVSETYEQYF
CDR3nt: TGCGCCAGCAGCTTGGAGGTCAGCGAAACCTACGAGCAGTACTTC

v_gene: TRBV19
d_gene: NA
abundance: NA
j_gene: TRBJ1-2
CDR3aa: CASIGTRAYGYTF
CDR3nt: TGTGCCAGTATTGGGACAAGGGCTTATGGCTACACCTTC

v_gene: TRBV28
d_gene: TRBD1
abundance: NA
j_gene: TRBJ2-3
CDR3aa: CASSSYLQGWSSPDTQYF
CDR3nt: TGTGCCAGCAGTTCGTATCTACAGGGGTGGAGTAGCCCAGATACGCAGTATTTT

v_gene: TRBV12-5
d_gene: NA
abundance: NA
j_gene: TRBJ2-2
CDR3aa: CASGLTANTGELFF
CDR3nt: TGTGCTAGTGGACTGACAGCGAACACCGGGGAGCTGTTTTTT